These T cell receptor beta chains were read from a single sample in a study of blood T cell repertoires in COVID-19. The repertoire was sequenced with immunoSEQ multiplex PCR; TCRdb's copy has only in-frame clones and lacks some. The profile shows under 40,000 clones, around 73% of them singletons. Sequencing used peripheral blood. Receptors originate from an older woman with acute or convalescent COVID-19. CDR3s include the opening cysteine and the closing phenylalanine or tryptophan. A D gene is named only where the DNA matches it firmly. Size is stated for part of the rows, as once, few or many counts, or as a class when the clone is expanded.

d_gene	v_gene	len	abundance	j_gene	CDR3aa	CDR3nt
.	TRBV2	20	.	TRBJ1-4	CASSEAPAGVKSELFEKLFF	TGTGCCAGCAGTGAAGCGCCCGCAGGGGTAAAGTCGGAGCTATTTGAAAAACTGTTTTTT
.	TRBV9	14	.	TRBJ2-7	CASSVENRPYEQYF	TGTGCCAGCAGCGTAGAAAACAGACCCTACGAGCAGTACTTC
TRBD1	TRBV18	14	.	TRBJ1-5	CASSPDRGGQPQHF	TGTGCCAGCTCACCCGACAGGGGGGGACAGCCCCAGCATTTT
.	TRBV15	12	.	TRBJ1-1	CATSMGATEAFF	TGTGCCACCAGCATGGGGGCCACTGAAGCTTTCTTT
.	TRBV25-1	13	.	TRBJ1-5	CASSDYRDQPQHF	TGTGCCAGCAGTGATTACAGGGATCAGCCCCAGCATTTT
.	TRBV7-3	15	few	TRBJ2-2	CASSLEQGYTGELFF	TGTGCCAGCAGCTTAGAGCAGGGGTACACCGGGGAGCTGTTTTTT
TRBD1	TRBV5-1	12	.	TRBJ2-7	CASSLAGQQQYF	TGCGCCAGCAGCTTGGCGGGACAGCAGCAGTACTTC
.	TRBV5-1	18	.	TRBJ2-3	CASKGSVSDSPNTDTQYF	TGCGCCAGCAAAGGGTCGGTATCGGACTCCCCGAACACAGATACGCAGTATTTT
.	TRBV6-6	13	.	TRBJ1-2	CASSYGVTYGYTF	TGTGCCAGCAGTTACGGAGTTACCTATGGCTACACCTTC
TRBD1	TRBV18	15	.	TRBJ1-1	CASSPSGQGRTEAFF	TGTGCCAGCTCACCATCCGGACAGGGTAGAACTGAAGCTTTCTTT
TRBD1	TRBV15	16	medium-sized	TRBJ1-6	CATSPRGGTGGLSLHF	TGTGCCACCAGCCCAAGGGGGGGGACAGGGGGCTTATCCCTCCACTTT
.	TRBV7-9	12	.	TRBJ2-7	CASSLAGDEQYF	TGTGCCAGCAGCTTAGCAGGGGATGAGCAGTACTTC
.	TRBV3-1/TRBV3-2	17	few	TRBJ1-1	CASSQEGGLTVNTEAFF	TGTGCCAGCAGCCAAGAGGGAGGGTTGACGGTGAACACTGAAGCTTTCTTT
.	TRBV4-2	18	once	TRBJ1-4	CASSQEPFFEGSREKLFF	TGTGCCAGCAGCCAAGAGCCCTTCTTCGAGGGTAGTCGGGAAAAACTGTTTTTT
.	TRBV6-1	16	.	TRBJ1-5	CASSEGGGAIGQPQHF	TGTGCCAGCAGTGAAGGAGGAGGGGCAATAGGTCAGCCCCAGCATTTT
TRBD1	TRBV5-4	16	.	TRBJ1-1	CASSLVGQGGNTEAFF	TGTGCCAGCAGCTTGGTAGGACAGGGTGGGAACACTGAAGCTTTCTTT
TRBD1	TRBV28	16	.	TRBJ1-4	CASKQGWPATNEKLFF	TGTGCCAGCAAACAGGGGTGGCCCGCAACTAATGAAAAACTGTTTTTT
TRBD2	TRBV24-1	17	.	TRBJ2-3	CATSDPRTSGGADTQYF	TGTGCCACCAGTGACCCTCGGACTAGCGGGGGGGCAGATACGCAGTATTTT
.	TRBV11-2	12	.	TRBJ2-2	CASSFGIGELFF	TGTGCCAGCAGCTTCGGGATCGGGGAGCTGTTTTTT
.	TRBV30	12	.	TRBJ1-1	CAWSVGSGYAFF	TGTGCCTGGAGTGTAGGGTCAGGGTACGCTTTCTTT
TRBD1	TRBV14	19	few	TRBJ2-1	CASSQPGQGAPSSYNEQFF	TGTGCCAGCAGCCAACCGGGACAGGGGGCGCCTAGCTCCTACAATGAGCAGTTCTTC
.	TRBV5-6	15	.	TRBJ1-4	CASSLFSGASEKLFF	TGTGCCAGCAGCTTGTTTAGTGGTGCTAGTGAAAAACTGTTTTTT
.	TRBV11-3	14	.	TRBJ2-3	CASGTGGSTDTQYF	TGTGCCAGCGGGACGGGGGGCTCCACAGATACGCAGTATTTT
TRBD1	TRBV5-1	14	.	TRBJ2-7	CASSQWTGEGEQYF	TGCGCCAGCAGCCAATGGACAGGGGAAGGCGAGCAGTACTTC
TRBD1	TRBV7-9	14	.	TRBJ1-1	CASSPTTGVTEAFF	TGTGCCAGCAGCCCTACAACAGGGGTGACTGAAGCTTTCTTT
TRBD1	TRBV6-1	15	.	TRBJ2-1	CASSEAGQADDEQFF	TGTGCCAGCAGTGAAGCAGGACAGGCAGACGATGAGCAGTTCTTC
TRBD1	TRBV6-5	14	.	TRBJ2-1	CASSPGQIYNEQFF	TGTGCCAGCAGCCCGGGACAGATCTACAATGAGCAGTTCTTC
.	TRBV7-9	14	.	TRBJ1-5	CASSLMGEDQPQHF	TGTGCCAGCAGCTTAATGGGGGAGGATCAGCCCCAGCATTTT
.	TRBV6-1	16	.	TRBJ2-6	CASSEGESSGANVLTF	TGTGCCAGCAGTGAAGGAGAAAGCTCTGGGGCCAACGTCCTGACTTTC
.	TRBV28	14	.	TRBJ1-4	CASSLLGPDIKLFF	TGTGCCAGCAGTTTATTAGGCCCTGACATAAAACTGTTTTTT
TRBD2	TRBV29-1	13	.	TRBJ2-7	CSVASGGGGEQYF	TGCAGCGTTGCTAGCGGGGGGGGAGGCGAGCAGTACTTC
.	TRBV4-1	14	.	TRBJ2-2	CASSPILRTGELFF	TGCGCCAGCAGCCCGATACTAAGGACCGGGGAGCTGTTTTTT
TRBD1	TRBV6-5	13	.	TRBJ1-2	CASSPNRGQGYTF	TGTGCCAGCAGTCCGAACAGGGGGCAGGGCTACACCTTC
TRBD1	TRBV27	13	.	TRBJ2-1	CASREQGINEQFF	TGTGCCAGCAGGGAACAGGGGATCAATGAGCAGTTCTTC
.	TRBV19	15	.	TRBJ1-5	CASSMQQGGNQPQHF	TGTGCCAGTAGTATGCAACAGGGTGGGAATCAGCCCCAGCATTTT
.	TRBV5-8	15	.	TRBJ2-2	CASTEQGRRTGELFF	TGTGCCAGCACCGAACAGGGGAGGAGGACCGGGGAGCTGTTTTTT
TRBD1	TRBV7-2	13	.	TRBJ2-1	CASSFDRANEQFF	TGTGCCAGCAGCTTCGACAGGGCGAATGAGCAGTTCTTC
.	TRBV7-7	14	.	TRBJ2-5	CASSRQGGQETQYF	TGTGCCAGCAGCAGGCAGGGGGGACAAGAGACCCAGTACTTC
TRBD2	TRBV15	19	.	TRBJ2-1	CATSRGVAGAPRSYNEQFF	TGTGCCACCAGCAGAGGAGTAGCGGGGGCCCCCCGCTCCTACAATGAGCAGTTCTTC
.	TRBV7-6	14	once	TRBJ1-2	CASSLAAEPDGYTF	TGTGCCAGCAGCTTAGCGGCGGAGCCGGATGGCTACACCTTC
TRBD1	TRBV30	14	.	TRBJ1-2	CAWTGQGTGYGYTF	TGTGCCTGGACCGGACAGGGGACGGGATATGGCTACACCTTC
.	TRBV28	13	.	TRBJ2-1	CASTRTKGNEQFF	TGTGCCAGCACACGGACAAAAGGCAATGAGCAGTTCTTC
TRBD1	TRBV11-2	14	.	TRBJ2-2	CASSSGTVTGELFF	TGTGCCAGCAGCTCCGGGACAGTTACCGGGGAGCTGTTTTTT
TRBD2	TRBV19	15	.	TRBJ2-3	CASLAGDHPTDTQYF	TGTGCCAGTCTAGCGGGGGATCATCCCACAGATACGCAGTATTTT
TRBD1	TRBV27	15	.	TRBJ1-1	CASSPKTGANTEAFF	TGTGCCAGCAGTCCAAAGACAGGGGCGAACACTGAAGCTTTCTTT
.	TRBV7-9	15	.	TRBJ1-6	CASSLGTANNSPLHF	TGTGCCAGCAGCTTAGGGACAGCAAATAATTCACCCCTCCACTTT
TRBD1	TRBV6-1	14	.	TRBJ2-7	CASSEVSTGREQYF	TGTGCCAGCAGTGAAGTGTCGACAGGGCGGGAGCAGTACTTC
TRBD1	TRBV30	14	few	TRBJ1-2	CAWTPDRVAYGYTF	TGTGCCTGGACCCCGGACAGGGTGGCCTATGGCTACACCTTC